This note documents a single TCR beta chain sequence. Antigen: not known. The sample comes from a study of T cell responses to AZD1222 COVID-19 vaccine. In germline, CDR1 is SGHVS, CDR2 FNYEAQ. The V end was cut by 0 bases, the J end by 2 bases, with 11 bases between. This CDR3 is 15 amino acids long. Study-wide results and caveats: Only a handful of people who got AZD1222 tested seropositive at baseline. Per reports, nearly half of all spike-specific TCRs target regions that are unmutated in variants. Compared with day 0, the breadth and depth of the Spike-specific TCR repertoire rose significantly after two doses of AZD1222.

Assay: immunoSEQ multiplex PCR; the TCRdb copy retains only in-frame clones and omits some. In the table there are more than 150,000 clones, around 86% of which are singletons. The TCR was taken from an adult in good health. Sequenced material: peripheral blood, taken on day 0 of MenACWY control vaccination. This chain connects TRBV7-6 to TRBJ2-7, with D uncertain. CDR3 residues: CASSLAGSVPYEQYF. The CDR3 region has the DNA TGTGCCAGCAGCTTAGCCGGCTCAGTCCCCTACGAGCAGTACTTC.